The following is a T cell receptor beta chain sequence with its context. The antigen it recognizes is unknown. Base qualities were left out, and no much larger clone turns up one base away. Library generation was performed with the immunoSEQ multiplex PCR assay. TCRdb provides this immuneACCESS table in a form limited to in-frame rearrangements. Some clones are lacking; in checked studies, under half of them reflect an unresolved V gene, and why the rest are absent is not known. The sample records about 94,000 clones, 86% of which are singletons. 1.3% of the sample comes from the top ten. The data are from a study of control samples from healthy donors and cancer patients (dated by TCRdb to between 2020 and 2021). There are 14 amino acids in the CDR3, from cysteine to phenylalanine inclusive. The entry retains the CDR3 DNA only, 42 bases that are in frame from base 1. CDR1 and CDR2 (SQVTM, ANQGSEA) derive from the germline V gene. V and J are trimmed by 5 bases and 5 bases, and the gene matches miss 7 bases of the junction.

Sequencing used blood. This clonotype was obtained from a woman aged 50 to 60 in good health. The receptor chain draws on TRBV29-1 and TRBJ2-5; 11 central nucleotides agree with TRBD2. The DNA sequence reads TGCAGCGTTCGCTTACCTAGCGGGAGGGAGACCCAGTACTTC. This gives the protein CSVRLPSGRETQYF. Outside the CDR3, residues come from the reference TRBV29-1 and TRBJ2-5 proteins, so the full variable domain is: SAVISQKPSRDICQRGTSLTIQCQVDSQVTMMFWYRQQPGQSLTLIATANQGSEATYESGFVIDKFPISRPNLTFSTLTVSNMSPEDSSIYLCSVRLPSGRETQYFGPGTRLLVL.